This entry lists 14 T cell receptor beta chains sequenced from one sample in a study of Ad26.COV2.S vaccination and SARS-CoV-2 variants. Sequencing was performed with immunoSEQ multiplex PCR; in TCRdb, only in-frame clones are kept and a portion is missing. Of some 180,000 clones in the sample, around 88% are singletons; the top ten hold 5% to 7%. The starting material was peripheral blood, obtained after recovery from COVID-19. These receptors all stem from a human donor who had recovered from COVID-19.

This clone appeared once. The CDR3 loop is CAISAAEGTDTQYF. The DNA of the CDR3 is TGTGCCATCAGTGCGGCCGAAGGCACAGATACGCAGTATTTT. The V gene is TRBV10-3, the J gene TRBJ2-3; no firm D call. This CDR3 has 14 amino acids. Trimming pared 4 bases from V and 1 base from J, leaving 9 bases between. Germline V gene data show CDR1 as ENHRY and CDR2 as SYGVKD.

V gene TRBV5-1 combines with J gene TRBJ2-7; TRBD1 matches at 8 bases. This CDR3 contains 14 residues. CDR1 is SGHRS and CDR2 is YFSETQ in the germline V gene. V gave up 2 bases and J gave up 4 bases; unmatched junction bases: 5. Here the CDR3 DNA reads TGCGCCAGCAGCTTCCAGGGGGCTACTTACGAGCAGTACTTC. It translates to CASSFQGATYEQYF. The full variable domain, rest sourced from reference TRBV5-1 and TRBJ2-7, is KAGVTQTPRYLIKTRGQQVTLSCSPISGHRSVSWYQQTPGQGLQFLFEYFSETQRNKGNFPGRFSGRQFSNSRSEMNVSTLELGDSALYLCASSFQGATYEQYFGPGTRLTVT.

The chain has TRBV9 and TRBJ1-4, with 8 bases fitting TRBD1. Germline loops: CDR1 SGDLS, CDR2 YYNGEE. The length of the CDR3 is 17 residues. V dropped 0 bases and J dropped 7; count of bases not matched to a gene: 11. CDR3 amino acids: CASSVDARTGYGEKLFF. The CDR3 region has the DNA TGTGCCAGCAGCGTAGACGCCAGGACAGGGTACGGTGAAAAACTGTTTTTT. Full variable domain (rest looked up from reference TRBV9 and TRBJ1-4): DSGVTQTPKHLITATGQRVTLRCSPRSGDLSVYWYQQSLDQGLQFLIQYYNGEERAKGNILERFSAQQFPDLHSELNLSSLELGDSALYFCASSVDARTGYGEKLFFGSGTQLSVL.

V and J are TRBV27 and TRBJ1-1; D gene ambiguous. The CDR3 has 14 amino acids. Trimming removed 3 bases from V and 8 bases from J, with 16 bases in between. Germline CDR1 reads MNHEY; CDR2 reads SMNVEV (reference sequence). CDR3: CASSLKRVGGEAFF. The CDR3 nucleotides read TGTGCCAGCAGTTTGAAGAGGGTGGGAGGGGAAGCTTTCTTT.

This clone was detected only a few times. This same CDR3 is encoded by further DNA sequences in the sample. The J gene is TRBJ1-3, the V gene TRBV4-2; D perhaps matches TRBD1 (5 bases). CDR1 and CDR2 from the germline V gene are LGHNA and YNFKEQ. The V gene lost 2 bases and the J gene lost 1 base, with 9 bases spanning the gap. The CDR3 is 15 amino acids. CDR3 loop: CASSQRGVSGNTIYF. The CDR3 DNA is TGTGCCAGCAGCCAACGAGGGGTTTCTGGAAACACCATATATTTT.

This clone was detected a few times. The chain has TRBV19 and TRBJ1-5; D is unclear. The CDR3 runs to 13 residues. CDR1 and CDR2 (germline): LNHDA, SQIVND (reference sequence). V dropped 2 bases and J dropped 5 bases, with 7 bases sitting between them. The CDR3: CASSIMEHQPQHF. The CDR3 DNA is TGTGCCAGTAGTATAATGGAGCATCAGCCCCAGCATTTT.

This clone was detected once. The rearrangement uses TRBV7-6 and TRBJ2-1; 13 bases agree with TRBD2. With V trimmed by 1 base and J by 10 bases, 4 bases remained unmatched. Germline CDR1 SGHVS, CDR2 FNYEAQ. This CDR3 is 15 amino acids long. In nucleotides, the CDR3 is TGTGCCAGCAGCTTAGAACTAGCGGGGGGGATGGAGCAGTTCTTC. It specifies CASSLELAGGMEQFF.

The J gene is TRBJ1-3, the V gene TRBV19; D gene unclear. Trimming left V 3 bases short and J 0 bases short, with 9 bases between. Germline values: CDR1 LNHDA, CDR2 SQIVND (reference sequence). This CDR3 comprises 15 residues. The CDR3 DNA is TGTGCCAGTAGTATCACGGCTTACTCTGGAAACACCATATATTTT. As protein: CASSITAYSGNTIYF.

The genes are TRBV12-3 or TRBV12-4 and TRBJ1-2; D remains ambiguous. Between the trimmed V and J ends, which lost 5 bases and 7 bases, there was a span of 8 bases. The CDR3 has 11 residues. As DNA, the CDR3 is TGTGCCAGCAGTGGGGAGCGTGGCTACACCTTC. Residues: CASSGERGYTF.

V usage is TRBV7-3 and J usage is TRBJ2-7; a weak D match, TRBD2 (5 bases). Germline V lookup: CDR1 SGHTA, CDR2 FQGTGA. Trimming shortened V by 5 bases and J by 6 bases, and 17 bases separated the two germline ends. This CDR3 has 14 amino acids. The CDR3 coding sequence is TGTGCCAGCAGCCAAACGGGAACCCCCGGCGAGCAGTACTTC. It encodes CASSQTGTPGEQYF.

The chain couples TRBV7-3 to TRBJ2-3; possible D gene TRBD2, 6 bases. With 3 bases removed from V and 4 bases from J, the gap between germline ends came to 20 bases. The CDR3 covers 17 residues. The germline CDR1 and CDR2 sequences are SGHTA and FQGTGA. The CDR3 here is CASSFYTAQGGADTQYF. CDR3 nucleotides: TGTGCCAGCAGCTTTTACACGGCTCAGGGAGGTGCAGATACGCAGTATTTT.

The rearrangement links TRBV3-1 (or the pseudogene TRBV3-2) to TRBJ2-7; 14 bases map to TRBD2. The CDR3 is made up of 17 amino acids. Germline values: CDR1 LGHDT, CDR2 YNNKEL (reference sequence). The trim removed 5 bases at V and 3 bases at J, leaving 9 bases unmatched. The CDR3 DNA sequence: TGTGCCAGCAGCTCCGGGACTAGCGGGGGTTCTATCTACGAGCAGTACTTC. This encodes CASSSGTSGGSIYEQYF.

This chain links TRBV7-9 with TRBJ1-2; tentatively, D is TRBD1 (5 bases). The CDR3 covers 15 residues. Germline-derived CDR1 and CDR2 are SEHNR and FQNEAQ (reference sequence). With 6 bases removed from V and 4 bases from J, the gap between germline ends came to 18 bases. CDR3 DNA: TGTGCCAGCAGGTTAAATGACAGCCCCAGCTATGGCTACACCTTC. Its translation is CASRLNDSPSYGYTF.

The chain couples TRBV3-1 (or the pseudogene TRBV3-2) to TRBJ2-2; D call uncertain. The CDR3 is 11 residues long. Germline V gene data show CDR1 as LGHDT and CDR2 as YNNKEL (reference sequence). Trimming stripped 8 bases from V and 6 bases from J, with 7 bases between. The CDR3 loop is CASRSAGELFF. The CDR3 DNA follows: TGTGCCAGCCGGTCAGCCGGGGAGCTGTTTTTT.